Shown below are 25 T cell receptor beta chains from a single sample sequenced in a study of a mutant IDH1 vaccine in newly diagnosed glioma. The data were produced by immunoSEQ multiplex PCR, yet TCRdb's version contains in-frame clones alone and is incomplete. The repertoire holds 20,000 to 25,000 clones, with roughly 86% as singletons. Antigens of these TCRs are unknown. The time point here: week 11, during vaccination. A 20-mer mutant IDH1 peptide at 300 ug was injected subcutaneously with topical imiquimod. The starting material was PBMCs, obtained from a glioma patient whose treatment included an IDH1 peptide vaccine. Receptors originate from a woman aged 40 to 50 with glioma.

The chain carries TRBV6-5 and TRBJ2-4, with unresolved D. Trimming pared 8 bases from V and 0 bases from J, leaving 5 bases between. The germline gives CDR1 MNHEY, CDR2 SVGAGI. The CDR3 loop spans 12 amino acids. The CDR3 loop reads CASGLAKNIQYF. CDR3 in DNA: TGTGCCAGCGGGTTAGCCAAAAACATTCAGTACTTC.

In this sample, this clone turned up a few times. This chain joins TRBV11-1 and TRBJ2-2; tentatively, D is TRBD1 (6 bases). CDR3 size: 15 residues. Germline lookup yields CDR1 SGHAT and CDR2 FQDESV (reference sequence). Deletions cut 5 bases from V and 5 bases from J, with 15 bases between. CDR3 in amino acids: CASSTRQEETGELFF. The CDR3 region has the DNA TGTGCCAGCAGCACCCGACAGGAGGAGACCGGGGAGCTGTTTTTT. The complete variable domain, with remaining parts taken from reference TRBV11-1 and TRBJ2-2, reads EAEVAQSPRYKITEKSQAVAFWCDPISGHATLYWYRQILGQGPELLVQFQDESVVDDSQLPKDRFSAERLKGVDSTLKIQPAELGDSAMYLCASSTRQEETGELFFGEGSRLTVL.

This clone was observed a single time. The chain couples TRBV29-1 to TRBJ2-7, with 7 bases matching TRBD1. Germline V lookup: CDR1 SQVTM, CDR2 ANQGSEA. This CDR3 spans 14 amino acids. V gave up 4 bases and J gave up 2 bases; unmatched junction bases: 8. The CDR3 DNA reads as TGCAGCGTTGCCCCCCGACAGGGAACCTACGAGCAGTACTTC. Protein product: CSVAPRQGTYEQYF.

This chain uses TRBV5-1 with TRBJ2-5, with D unclear. V was pared by 0 bases and J by 5 bases, with 11 bases between. Per the germline V gene, CDR1 is SGHRS and CDR2 is YFSETQ. The CDR3 runs to 14 residues. The CDR3 DNA reads as TGCGCCAGCAGCTTGGCGGTGATGCGTGAGACCCAGTACTTC. Protein product: CASSLAVMRETQYF.

The J gene is TRBJ1-2, the V gene TRBV5-1, with 9 bases identical to TRBD1. The germline gives CDR1 SGHRS, CDR2 YFSETQ. V gave up 2 bases and J gave up 8 bases; unmatched junction bases: 4. This CDR3 has 13 amino acids. The CDR3: CASSFGTGWGYTF. The CDR3 DNA is TGCGCCAGCAGCTTCGGGACAGGGTGGGGCTACACCTTC.

The chain recombines TRBV19 with TRBJ1-1, with no clear D. CDR1 is LNHDA and CDR2 is SQIVND in the germline V gene (reference sequence). The CDR3 has 14 amino acids. V was shortened by 7 bases and J by 6 bases, with 18 bases between the two germline ends. The CDR3 DNA reads TGTGCCAGTAATTATGCCGGGCAGCGGGCTGAAGCTTTCTTT. Encoded protein: CASNYAGQRAEAFF.

This CDR3 reads CASSQGFLGYEQYF. CDR3 DNA sequence: TGCGCCAGCAGCCAAGGGTTCCTTGGGTATGAGCAGTACTTC. The chain has TRBV4-3 and TRBJ2-7; D remains ambiguous. CDR3 length: 14 amino acids. The V end was cut by 1 base, the J end by 7 bases, with 14 bases between. Germline V gene data show CDR1 as LGHNA and CDR2 as YSLEER.

The chain carries TRBV19 and TRBJ1-1; D is possibly TRBD1 (5 bases). Germline CDR1 and CDR2: LNHDA and SQIVND (reference sequence). This CDR3 is built from 13 residues. V was trimmed by 3 bases and J by 6 bases, leaving 11 bases between them. The CDR3 protein is CASSIWGRAEAFF. As DNA, the CDR3 is TGTGCCAGTAGTATTTGGGGACGGGCTGAAGCTTTCTTT.

Only one count was recorded for this clone. The J gene is TRBJ1-1, the V gene TRBV4-3; 7 bases align to TRBD1. The CDR3 is 15 residues long. V was clipped by 6 bases and J by 2 bases; unmatched bases: 9. Germline CDR1 LGHNA, CDR2 YSLEER. CDR3: CASRLDRLVNTEAFF. DNA of the CDR3: TGCGCCAGCAGACTGGACAGGCTGGTAAACACTGAAGCTTTCTTT.

The CDR3 here is CASSLGPGQNPTNEKLFF. In nucleotides, the CDR3 is TGTGCCAGCAGCTTGGGGCCCGGACAAAACCCAACTAATGAAAAACTGTTTTTT. V gene TRBV5-4 combines with J gene TRBJ1-4; D perhaps matches TRBD1 (5 bases). Germline values: CDR1 SGHNT, CDR2 YYREEE (reference sequence). The CDR3 runs to 18 residues. The V gene lost 0 bases and the J gene lost 0 bases, with 15 bases spanning the gap.

The chain is built from TRBV14 and TRBJ1-5; D not certain. The germline CDR1 and CDR2 sequences are SGHDN and FVKESK. The V end lost 4 bases, the J end lost 0 bases, and 16 bases lay between the germline ends. The CDR3 length is 17 residues. CDR3 DNA: TGTGCCAGCAGCCTCTCGTGGGGTCCCATTAGCAATCAGCCCCAGCATTTT. As protein: CASSLSWGPISNQPQHF. The full variable domain, its missing parts supplied by reference TRBV14 and TRBJ1-5, is EAGVTQFPSHSVIEKGQTVTLRCDPISGHDNLYWYRRVMGKEIKFLLHFVKESKQDESGMPNNRFLAERTGGTYSTLKVQPAELEDSGVYFCASSLSWGPISNQPQHFGDGTRLSIL.

V and J are TRBV6-5 and TRBJ1-1, with D perhaps TRBD1 (6 bases). Germline V lookup: CDR1 MNHEY, CDR2 SVGAGI. The CDR3 consists of 14 residues. V lost 2 bases and J 6 bases, leaving 13 bases between the germline ends. CDR3 in DNA: TGTGCCAGCAGTTACGGATCAGGGGTCGCTGAAGCTTTCTTT. It codes for CASSYGSGVAEAFF.

V is TRBV5-1 and J is TRBJ2-5; a weak D match, TRBD2 (5 bases). The CDR3 totals 14 residues. Germline V gene sequence: CDR1 SGHRS, CDR2 YFSETQ. Trimming pared 2 bases from V and 3 bases from J, leaving 11 bases between. The CDR3 region has the DNA TGCGCCAGCAGCTTAAACGTGGGAGAAGAGACCCAGTACTTC. Encoded protein: CASSLNVGEETQYF.

CDR3 sequence: CASSQDRDNTGELFF. The CDR3 DNA follows: TGCGCCAGCAGCCAAGATCGGGACAACACCGGGGAGCTGTTTTTT. The chain combines TRBV4-1 with TRBJ2-2, with D perhaps given as TRBD1 or TRBD2 (5 bases each). The CDR3 is 15 residues long. CDR1 is MGHRA and CDR2 is YSYEKL in the germline V gene. V was trimmed by 0 bases and J by 2 bases, leaving 7 bases between them.

The rearrangement joins TRBV6-6 to TRBJ1-5; no definite D call. The germline gives CDR1 MNHNY, CDR2 SVGAGI (reference sequence). This CDR3 spans 16 amino acids. V lost 7 bases to trimming and J lost 3 bases, with 19 bases between them. The CDR3 nucleotides are TGTGCCAGCATCGAGAGACCCGGGATGCACAATCAGCCCCAGCATTTT. Encoded protein: CASIERPGMHNQPQHF.

The chain links TRBV7-2 to TRBJ2-2; 8 positions match TRBD1. Germline lookup yields CDR1 SGHTA and CDR2 FQGNSA. Trimming cost V 4 bases and J 7 bases; bases outside gene matches: 8. The CDR3 covers 15 residues. This chain's CDR3 is CASSYWTGIVGELFF. As DNA, the CDR3 is TGTGCCAGCAGCTATTGGACAGGGATAGTCGGGGAGCTGTTTTTT. The full variable domain, rest sourced from reference TRBV7-2 and TRBJ2-2, is GAGVSQSPSNKVTEKGKDVELRCDPISGHTALYWYRQSLGQGLEFLIYFQGNSAPDKSGLPSDRFSAERTGGSVSTLTIQRTQQEDSAVYLCASSYWTGIVGELFFGEGSRLTVL.

The J gene is TRBJ2-1, the V gene TRBV6-1, with 7 nucleotides matching TRBD2. The germline CDR1 and CDR2 sequences are MNHNS and SASEGT. The J segment lost 1 base and the V segment lost 3 bases, leaving 3 bases of the junction unmatched. This CDR3 comprises 15 residues. DNA of the CDR3: TGTGCCAGCAGTGACGGGGGAGGGTCCTACAATGAGCAGTTCTTC. Encoded protein: CASSDGGGSYNEQFF.

The rearrangement links TRBV9 to TRBJ2-3; 13 positions agree with TRBD2. The CDR3 has 16 amino acids. Germline V lookup: CDR1 SGDLS, CDR2 YYNGEE. V lost 0 bases, J lost 4 bases, and 2 bases stayed unmatched. The CDR3: CASSVGTSGSADTQYF. The CDR3 bases are TGTGCCAGCAGCGTAGGGACTAGCGGGAGCGCAGATACGCAGTATTTT.

The chain couples TRBV2 to TRBJ2-6, with D possibly matching TRBD1 (6 bases). The germline V gene encodes CDR1 SNHLY and CDR2 FYNNEI. The CDR3 contains 14 residues. Trimming left V 11 bases short and J 4 bases short, with 15 bases between. The CDR3 loop reads CACYRAAGANVLTF. CDR3 nucleotides: TGTGCCTGCTACAGGGCAGCGGGGGCCAACGTCCTGACTTTC.

This chain links TRBV7-2 with TRBJ1-1; D may be TRBD1 (5 bases). The V gene's germline CDR1 is SGHTA and CDR2 FQGNSA. The CDR3 is made up of 15 amino acids. Trimming shortened V by 0 bases and J by 3 bases, and 11 bases separated the two germline ends. CDR3 nucleotides: TGTGCCAGCAGCTTAGCTGGGGGGTTCGACACTGAAGCTTTCTTT. This translates into CASSLAGGFDTEAFF.

This chain joins TRBV7-3 and TRBJ2-7; D perhaps matches TRBD1 (5 bases). CDR3 length: 15 residues. The germline V gene encodes CDR1 SGHTA and CDR2 FQGTGA. Deletions cut 2 bases from V and 6 bases from J, with 17 bases between. CDR3 coding DNA: TGTGCCAGCAGCTTAGGGGCAGCCCAGGTTAGCGAGCAGTACTTC. Encoded protein: CASSLGAAQVSEQYF.

This clone came up a few times. J is TRBJ1-1 and V is TRBV5-3; D possibly corresponds to TRBD1 (5 bases). TRBV5-3 is recorded as an ORF, its role being uncertain. V was clipped by 1 base and J by 1 base, with 17 bases between them. This CDR3 spans 17 amino acids. The CDR3 is CARSLPNHAGTNTEAFF. The CDR3 nucleotides are TGTGCCAGAAGCTTGCCGAATCACGCAGGGACGAACACTGAAGCTTTCTTT.

The rearrangement joins TRBV5-1 to TRBJ2-6, with D hard to call. Trimming took off 3 bases at V and 2 bases at J, with 9 bases between the two ends. From germline, CDR1 is SGHRS and CDR2 YFSETQ. There are 15 residues in the CDR3. CDR3 bases: TGCGCCAGCAGCTGGACGGTCCCTGGGGCCAACGTCCTGACTTTC. This gives the protein CASSWTVPGANVLTF.

V usage is TRBV5-1 and J usage is TRBJ2-5; 9 nucleotides align to TRBD1. The V gene end was trimmed by 0 bases and the J gene end by 2 bases; junction bases not matched to a gene: 8. In germline, CDR1 is SGHRS, CDR2 YFSETQ. The CDR3 runs to 17 residues. The CDR3 reads CASSLGVLGQGQETQYF. In nucleotides, the CDR3 is TGCGCCAGCAGCTTGGGAGTTTTGGGACAGGGACAAGAGACCCAGTACTTC.

The genes are TRBV6-5 and TRBJ1-2, with D possibly matching TRBD1 (6 bases). Germline assignment: CDR1 MNHEY and CDR2 SVGAGI. The CDR3 is 14 amino acids. V gave up 5 bases and J gave up 6 bases, with 16 bases separating them. CDR3 sequence reads: CASSIQGGADGYTF. CDR3 nucleotides: TGTGCCAGCAGTATACAGGGAGGGGCGGATGGCTACACCTTC.